This entry lists 31 T cell receptor beta chains sequenced from one sample in a study of CD8 T cells in ankylosing spondylitis. TCRdb ran MiXCR on the 5' RACE reads and lists one entry per CDR3 protein. The data show 100,000 to 150,000 distinct CDR3 sequences, 11% seen once. The sequenced sample was blood, either unsorted or a sorted T cell fraction (not recorded which). The source of these receptors is a female donor with ankylosing spondylitis or in good health (not recorded which).

This clonotype was counted many times. The chain combines TRBV20-1 with TRBJ1-1, with D maybe TRBD1 (5 bases). CDR1 is DFQATT, CDR2 SNEGSKA, per germline (reference sequence). The CDR3 is 12 amino acids. CDR3 DNA: TGCAGGCCCTCAGGGAACAACGCTGAAGCTTTCTTT. Amino acid sequence: CRPSGNNAEAFF.

This clonotype was detected ten times or more. The rearrangement links TRBV5-1 to TRBJ1-4; no reliable D call. Germline CDR1 SGHRS, CDR2 YFSETQ. V lost 0 bases to trimming and J lost 4 bases, with 7 bases between them. The CDR3 runs to 14 residues. The CDR3 DNA reads TGCGCCAGCAGCTTGGAAGGGAATAATGAAAAACTGTTTTTT. Its protein is CASSLEGNNEKLFF.

This clonotype was detected many times. The rearrangement uses TRBV12-3 or TRBV12-4 and TRBJ1-6, with 7 nucleotides matching TRBD1. There are 14 residues in the CDR3. Trimming took 6 bases from V and 6 from J; bases not matched to a gene: 5. DNA of the CDR3: TGTGCCAGCAGGACAGGGTTGACTAATTCACCCCTCCACTTT. This gives the protein CASRTGLTNSPLHF.

This clonotype was observed at least ten times. This sequence joins TRBV29-1 and TRBJ1-6; 7 bases are shared with TRBD1. Unmatched junction bases numbered 4, after V lost 0 bases and J lost 8 bases. Germline lookup yields CDR1 SQVTM and CDR2 ANQGSEA. The CDR3 extends over 14 amino acids. CDR3 in DNA: TGCAGCGTTGAAGATGAGACAGGGCATTCACCCCTCCACTTT. Translation gives CSVEDETGHSPLHF.

In its sample, this clonotype was seen many times. The rearrangement links TRBV6-2 or TRBV6-3 to TRBJ2-1; 13 positions match TRBD2. Trimming at V came to 7 bases and at J to 8 bases, leaving 14 bases not matched to a gene. The CDR3 is 17 residues long. Looked up from germline, CDR1 is MNHEY and CDR2 is SVGEGT. The CDR3 DNA is TGTGCCAGCACCGGACTAGCGGGAGTGGAGGTACACGATGAGCAGTTCTTC. It yields the protein CASTGLAGVEVHDEQFF.

The chain is built from TRBV18 and TRBJ2-7; TRBD1 is a possible D gene (6 bases). The V end lost 3 bases, the J end lost 0 bases, and 9 bases lay between the germline ends. CDR1 is KGHSH, CDR2 LQKENI, per germline. This CDR3 has 14 amino acids. CDR3 DNA sequence: TGTGCCAGCTCACCTCAGGGGTCCTCCTACGAGCAGTACTTC. As protein: CASSPQGSSYEQYF.

This clonotype was detected only a few times. The chain has TRBV7-2 and TRBJ1-1, with D possibly TRBD1 on 5 matching bases. This CDR3 region has 14 residues. Germline CDR1 and CDR2: SGHTA and FQGNSA. With 5 bases removed from V and 10 bases from J, the gap between germline ends came to 20 bases. The CDR3 loop is CASSTVGAGGLAFF. CDR3 bases: TGTGCCAGCAGCACTGTCGGGGCAGGTGGTCTAGCTTTCTTT.

At least ten counts were recorded for this clonotype. The V gene is TRBV29-1, the J gene TRBJ1-1; a possible D gene is TRBD1 (6 bases). V was pared by 7 bases and J by 6 bases, with 12 bases between. Germline-derived CDR1 and CDR2 are SQVTM and ANQGSEA. The CDR3 spans 11 residues. Here the CDR3 DNA reads TGCAGCGGAGGGGGGAATTCTGAAGCTTTCTTT. It is translated as CSGGGNSEAFF.

The J gene is TRBJ1-1, the V gene TRBV4-1, with 11 bases identical to TRBD1. Trimming took 4 bases from V and 4 from J; bases not matched to a gene: 8. This CDR3 region has 16 residues. CDR1 and CDR2 (germline): MGHRA, YSYEKL. In DNA form, the CDR3 reads TGCGCCAGCAGCCCAAACCCAGGACAGGGGGCCACTGAAGCTTTCTTT. Protein sequence: CASSPNPGQGATEAFF.

The sample holds many counts of this clonotype. This rearrangement joins TRBV12-3 or TRBV12-4 to TRBJ1-1; TRBD1 aligns across 8 bases. The CDR3 has 15 residues. V lost 5 bases to trimming and J lost 3 bases; unmatched junction nucleotides: 8. For the CDR3, the DNA is TGTGCCAGCAGTCCCGGACAGGGAAAATACACTGAAGCTTTCTTT. It is translated as CASSPGQGKYTEAFF.

This clonotype has only a few counts. The chain links TRBV4-2 to TRBJ2-1; 10 bases fit TRBD2. V was clipped by 7 bases and J by 0 bases; unmatched bases: 30. The V gene's germline CDR1 is LGHNA and CDR2 YNFKEQ. CDR3 length: 24 amino acids. The CDR3 loop is CASTTLRKGSKGSGRISSYNEQFF. In nucleotides, the CDR3 is TGTGCCAGCACCACTCTGAGGAAGGGGTCCAAGGGTAGCGGGAGGATAAGCTCCTACAATGAGCAGTTCTTC.

This clonotype showed up many times. The rearrangement links TRBV18 to TRBJ2-1; a possible D gene is TRBD1 (5 bases). CDR3 length: 14 residues. V was shortened by 4 bases and J by 5 bases, with 12 bases between the two germline ends. Per the germline V gene, CDR1 is KGHSH and CDR2 is LQKENI. CDR3 sequence: CASSLGARNNEQFF. The CDR3 DNA follows: TGTGCCAGCTCACTAGGGGCCAGAAACAATGAGCAGTTCTTC. Based on the CDR3 plus reference TRBV18 and TRBJ2-1, the full variable domain is NAGVMQNPRHLVRRRGQEARLRCSPMKGHSHVYWYRQLPEEGLKFMVYLQKENIIDESGMPKERFSAEFPKEGPSILRIQQVVRGDSAAYFCASSLGARNNEQFFGPGTRLTVL.

This clonotype was seen more than once but under ten times. V and J are TRBV14 and TRBJ2-5; tentatively, D is TRBD1 (5 bases). Deletions cut 3 bases from V and 1 base from J, with 12 bases between. Germline V lookup: CDR1 SGHDN, CDR2 FVKESK. There are 15 residues in the CDR3. The CDR3 DNA reads as TGTGCCAGCAGCCAGACCACAGGATTCCAAGAGACCCAGTACTTC. Translating it yields CASSQTTGFQETQYF.

Ten or more counts support this clonotype. The chain combines TRBV20-1 with TRBJ2-2, with 9 positions matching TRBD1. Per germline, CDR1 DFQATT and CDR2 SNEGSKA (reference sequence). The CDR3 is 17 amino acids. V gave up 0 bases and J gave up 3 bases; unmatched junction bases: 8. The CDR3 nucleotides read TGCAGTGCTAGAGACCTGGGACAGGGAGGAGACACCGGGGAGCTGTTTTTT. Its translation: CSARDLGQGGDTGELFF.

V is TRBV4-2 and J is TRBJ2-7; no clear D. This CDR3 contains 15 residues. Germline CDR1 LGHNA, CDR2 YNFKEQ. The germline V and J ends were trimmed by 3 bases and 3 bases, with 15 bases remaining between them. The CDR3 region is CASSQFESGYYEQYF. The CDR3 nucleotides read TGTGCCAGCAGCCAGTTCGAGTCAGGATACTACGAGCAGTACTTC.

This clonotype showed up many times. The V gene is TRBV5-6, the J gene TRBJ1-2; D not certain. From germline, CDR1 is SGHDT and CDR2 YYEEEE. The length of the CDR3 is 13 residues. Trimming stripped 0 bases from V and 8 bases from J, with 11 bases between. The CDR3 bases are TGTGCCAGCAGCTTGGAGAGGGAGTCAGGCTACACCTTC. Protein product: CASSLERESGYTF.

This clonotype was recorded at least ten times. The genes are TRBV5-1 and TRBJ2-1; D unclear. Trimming removed 0 bases from V and 6 bases from J, with 7 bases in between. CDR3 size: 13 residues. Germline-derived CDR1 and CDR2 are SGHRS and YFSETQ. The chain's CDR3 is CASSLGQANEQFF. The CDR3 DNA sequence: TGCGCCAGCAGCTTGGGACAAGCCAATGAGCAGTTCTTC.

The chain is built from TRBV3-1 and TRBJ2-5, with 9 bases identical to TRBD2. Germline V gene sequence: CDR1 LGHDT, CDR2 YNNKEL (reference sequence). This CDR3 contains 14 residues. V gave up 3 bases and J gave up 5 bases; unmatched junction bases: 4. This chain's CDR3 is CASSHSGSRETQYF. The CDR3 region has the DNA TGTGCCAGCAGCCATAGCGGGAGCAGGGAGACCCAGTACTTC.

This clonotype was counted ten times or more. CDR3 protein: CASSPRQGAAKNIQYF. The CDR3 DNA reads as TGTGCCAGCAGCCCTCGACAGGGGGCAGCCAAAAACATTCAGTACTTC. The chain employs TRBV12-3 or TRBV12-4 and TRBJ2-4; 10 positions agree with TRBD1. The V segment lost 6 bases and the J segment 0 bases; nucleotides outside the gene matches: 5. This CDR3 has 16 amino acids.

This clonotype was detected a few times. The chain uses TRBV5-5 and TRBJ2-4; 7 nucleotides match TRBD1. The V gene end was trimmed by 2 bases and the J gene end by 7 bases; junction bases not matched to a gene: 3. The CDR3 contains 13 residues. CDR1 is SGHKS and CDR2 is YYEKEE in the germline V gene (reference sequence). This CDR3 is CASSLQGSNIQYF. The CDR3 DNA sequence: TGTGCCAGCAGCTTACAGGGGTCGAACATTCAGTACTTC.

This clonotype was seen repeatedly, ten times or more. In DNA form, the CDR3 reads TGCGCCAGCAGCCAAGACAGGGACATGAACACCGGGGAGCTGTTTTTT. Protein product: CASSQDRDMNTGELFF. The chain combines TRBV4-1 with TRBJ2-2, with D perhaps matching TRBD1 (6 bases). There are 16 residues in the CDR3. Germline values: CDR1 MGHRA, CDR2 YSYEKL. Trimming shortened V by 0 bases and J by 1 base, and 9 bases separated the two germline ends.

This clonotype was seen at least ten times. The V gene is TRBV18, the J gene TRBJ2-1; 9 nucleotides match TRBD2. With V trimmed by 3 bases and J by 7 bases, 7 bases remained unmatched. Looked up from germline, CDR1 is KGHSH and CDR2 is LQKENI. The CDR3 has 15 residues. The CDR3 is CASSPGLATQNEQFF. The DNA for the CDR3 is TGTGCCAGCTCACCTGGACTAGCGACTCAAAATGAGCAGTTCTTC.

This clonotype showed up many times. The chain couples TRBV28 to TRBJ1-2; no clear D gene. The V end was cut by 7 bases, the J end by 2 bases, with 8 bases between. Germline V gene data show CDR1 as MDHEN and CDR2 as SYDVKM. The CDR3 spans 12 residues. This chain's CDR3 is CASMGRNYGYTF. The CDR3 bases are TGTGCCAGCATGGGCAGAAACTATGGCTACACCTTC.

This clonotype was detected many times. V is TRBV29-1 and J is TRBJ2-7; 8 bases match TRBD1. J gave up 3 bases and V 7 bases, and 2 bases lay outside the gene matches. This CDR3 spans 11 amino acids. Germline values: CDR1 SQVTM, CDR2 ANQGSEA. The CDR3 loop is CSAGTGYEQYF. The CDR3 DNA is TGCAGCGCCGGGACAGGCTACGAGCAGTACTTC.

This clonotype was observed at least ten times. The chain recombines TRBV5-1 with TRBJ1-1, with D perhaps matching TRBD1 (6 bases). V was pared by 4 bases and J by 4 bases, with 11 bases between. The CDR3 totals 13 residues. Germline CDR1 and CDR2: SGHRS and YFSETQ. The CDR3 DNA sequence: TGCGCCAGCAGCCACAGGGTAGGCACTGAAGCTTTCTTT. Protein sequence: CASSHRVGTEAFF.

Ten or more counts support this clonotype. The V gene is TRBV1, the J gene TRBJ2-5; TRBD2 is taken as the D call from the table, unchecked against the DNA. TRBV1 is listed as a pseudogene. The CDR3 has 17 residues. CDR3 sequence: CTSSQTSGGRMQETQYF. DNA of the CDR3: TGCACCAGCAGCCAGACCTCTGGCGGGAGGATGCAAGAGACCCAGTACTTC.

This clonotype was detected ten times or more. This rearrangement joins TRBV5-1 to TRBJ2-5; D possibly corresponds to TRBD1 (7 bases). The germline gives CDR1 SGHRS, CDR2 YFSETQ. V lost 6 bases and J 6 bases, leaving 21 bases between the germline ends. The CDR3 runs to 15 residues. The CDR3 sequence: CASKEVAGGTKTQYF. The CDR3 DNA sequence: TGCGCCAGCAAGGAGGTGGCAGGGGGGACGAAGACCCAGTACTTC.

This chain uses TRBV5-4 with TRBJ2-1; 11 bases match TRBD2. The CDR3 runs 21 residues. The V segment lost 3 bases and the J segment 0 bases; nucleotides outside the gene matches: 17. Germline lookup yields CDR1 SGHNT and CDR2 YYREEE (reference sequence). DNA of the CDR3: TGTGCCAGCAGCTCGGAGCCCCCACTAGCGGGGGCCCCGAGCTCCTACAATGAGCAGTTCTTC. Translating gives CASSSEPPLAGAPSSYNEQFF. Supplemented by reference TRBV5-4 and TRBJ2-1, the full variable domain reads ETGVTQSPTHLIKTRGQQVTLRCSSQSGHNTVSWYQQALGQGPQFIFQYYREEENGRGNFPPRFSGLQFPNYSSELNVNALELDDSALYLCASSSEPPLAGAPSSYNEQFFGPGTRLTVL.

This clonotype has at least ten counts. The CDR3 is CASSFPRQTRGYTF. CDR3 coding DNA: TGTGCCAGCAGCTTCCCCCGACAGACTCGGGGCTACACCTTC. V gene TRBV11-2 combines with J gene TRBJ1-2; D possibly corresponds to TRBD1 (5 bases). CDR3 length: 14 amino acids. The V end was cut by 3 bases, the J end by 8 bases, with 16 bases between. Germline-derived CDR1 and CDR2 are SGHAT and FQNNGV.

This clonotype has more than one count but fewer than ten. Here the CDR3 reads CASSTDRGSEAFF. The DNA of the CDR3 is TGTGCCAGCAGCACCGACAGGGGCTCCGAGGCTTTCTTT. The chain employs TRBV7-3 and TRBJ1-1; 8 positions match TRBD1. Trimming removed 5 bases from V and 11 bases from J; junction bases left unmatched: 10. CDR1 and CDR2 (germline): SGHTA, FQGTGA. The CDR3 consists of 13 residues.

This clonotype was recorded a few times. The genes are TRBV18 and TRBJ2-7; the match to TRBD2 covers 9 bases. The CDR3 contains 15 residues. After removal of 3 bases from V and 0 bases from J, the junction contained 3 bases not matched to a gene. Germline CDR1 and CDR2: KGHSH and LQKENI. The chain's CDR3 is CASSPTSGHSYEQYF. The CDR3 region has the DNA TGTGCCAGCTCACCGACTAGCGGCCACTCCTACGAGCAGTACTTC.